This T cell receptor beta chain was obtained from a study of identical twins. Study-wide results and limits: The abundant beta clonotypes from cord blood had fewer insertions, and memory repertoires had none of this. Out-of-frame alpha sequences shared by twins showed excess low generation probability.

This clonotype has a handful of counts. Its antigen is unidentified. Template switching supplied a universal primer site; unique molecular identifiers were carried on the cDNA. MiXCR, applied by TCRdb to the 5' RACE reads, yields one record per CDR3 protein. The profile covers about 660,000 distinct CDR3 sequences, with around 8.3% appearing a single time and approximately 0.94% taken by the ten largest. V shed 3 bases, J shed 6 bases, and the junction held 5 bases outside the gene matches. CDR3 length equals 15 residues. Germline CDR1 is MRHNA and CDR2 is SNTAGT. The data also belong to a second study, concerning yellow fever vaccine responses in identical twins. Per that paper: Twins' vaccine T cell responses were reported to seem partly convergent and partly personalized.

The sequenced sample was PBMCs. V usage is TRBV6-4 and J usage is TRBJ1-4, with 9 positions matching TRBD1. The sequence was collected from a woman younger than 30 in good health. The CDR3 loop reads CASSEGTGSHEKLFF. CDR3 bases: TGTGCCAGCAGTGAAGGGACAGGGTCACATGAAAAACTGTTTTTT.